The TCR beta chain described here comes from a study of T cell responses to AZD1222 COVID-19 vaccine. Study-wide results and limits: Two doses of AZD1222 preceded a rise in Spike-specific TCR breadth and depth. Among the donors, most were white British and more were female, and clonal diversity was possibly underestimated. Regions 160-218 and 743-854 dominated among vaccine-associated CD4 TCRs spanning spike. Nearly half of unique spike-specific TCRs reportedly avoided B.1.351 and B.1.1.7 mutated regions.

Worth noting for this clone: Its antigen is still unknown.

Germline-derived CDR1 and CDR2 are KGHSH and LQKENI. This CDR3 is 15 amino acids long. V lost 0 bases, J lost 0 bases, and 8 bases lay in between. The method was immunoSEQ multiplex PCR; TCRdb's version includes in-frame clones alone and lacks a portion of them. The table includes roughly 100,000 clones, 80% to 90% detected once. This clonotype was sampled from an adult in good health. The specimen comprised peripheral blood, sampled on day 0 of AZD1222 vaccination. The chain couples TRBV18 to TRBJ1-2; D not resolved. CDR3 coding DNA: TGTGCCAGCTCACCACCCCCCAGCACTAACTATGGCTACACCTTC. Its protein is CASSPPPSTNYGYTF.